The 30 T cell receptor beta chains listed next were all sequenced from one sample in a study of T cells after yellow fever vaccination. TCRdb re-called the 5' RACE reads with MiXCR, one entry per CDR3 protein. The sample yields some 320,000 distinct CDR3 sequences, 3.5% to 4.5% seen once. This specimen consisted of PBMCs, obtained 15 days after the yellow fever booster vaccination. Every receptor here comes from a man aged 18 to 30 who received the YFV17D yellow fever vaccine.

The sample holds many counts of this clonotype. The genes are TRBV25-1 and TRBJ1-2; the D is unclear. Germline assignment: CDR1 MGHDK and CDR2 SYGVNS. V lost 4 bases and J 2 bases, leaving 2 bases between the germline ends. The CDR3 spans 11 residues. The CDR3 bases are TGTGCCAGCAGTGGGAACTATGGCTACACCTTC. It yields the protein CASSGNYGYTF.

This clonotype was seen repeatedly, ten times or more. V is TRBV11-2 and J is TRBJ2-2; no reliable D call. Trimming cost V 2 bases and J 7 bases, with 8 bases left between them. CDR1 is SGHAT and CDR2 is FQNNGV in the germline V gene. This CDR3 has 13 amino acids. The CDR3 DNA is TGTGCCAGCAGCTTACTAGTGGGCGGGGAGCTGTTTTTT. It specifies CASSLLVGGELFF.

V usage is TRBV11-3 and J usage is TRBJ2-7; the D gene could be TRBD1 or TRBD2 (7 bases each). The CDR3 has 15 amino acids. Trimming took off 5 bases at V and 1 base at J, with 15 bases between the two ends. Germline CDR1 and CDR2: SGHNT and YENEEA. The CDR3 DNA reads TGTGCCAGCAGCCAGGGGGGGTCCCCTTCCTACGAGCAGTACTTC. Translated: CASSQGGSPSYEQYF.

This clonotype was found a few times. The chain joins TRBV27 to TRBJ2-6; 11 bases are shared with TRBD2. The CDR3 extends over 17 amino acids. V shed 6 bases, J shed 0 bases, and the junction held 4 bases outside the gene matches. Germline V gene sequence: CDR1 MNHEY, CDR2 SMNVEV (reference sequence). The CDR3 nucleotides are TGTGCCAGCAGACTAGCGGGGGCCTTCTCTGGGGCCAACGTCCTGACTTTC. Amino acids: CASRLAGAFSGANVLTF. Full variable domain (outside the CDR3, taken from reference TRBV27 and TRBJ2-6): EAQVTQNPRYLITVTGKKLTVTCSQNMNHEYMSWYRQDPGLGLRQIYYSMNVEVTDKGDVPEGYKVSRKEKRNFPLILESPSPNQTSLYFCASRLAGAFSGANVLTFGAGSRLTVL.

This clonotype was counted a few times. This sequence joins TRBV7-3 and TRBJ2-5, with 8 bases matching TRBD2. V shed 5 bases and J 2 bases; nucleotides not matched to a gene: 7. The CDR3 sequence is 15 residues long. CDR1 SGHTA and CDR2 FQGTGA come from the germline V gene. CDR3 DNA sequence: TGTGCCAGCAGCCCCTACGGCGGGGGGCAAGAGACCCAGTACTTC. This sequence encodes CASSPYGGGQETQYF.

CDR3: CASSPKPGTGRNYEQYV. Written as DNA, the CDR3 is TGTGCCAGCAGCCCCAAGCCCGGGACAGGGAGGAACTACGAGCAGTACGTC. The V gene is TRBV6-1, the J gene TRBJ2-7; 9 bases match TRBD1. V shed 6 bases, J shed 3 bases, and the junction held 15 bases outside the gene matches. The germline gives CDR1 MNHNS, CDR2 SASEGT. This CDR3 spans 17 amino acids.

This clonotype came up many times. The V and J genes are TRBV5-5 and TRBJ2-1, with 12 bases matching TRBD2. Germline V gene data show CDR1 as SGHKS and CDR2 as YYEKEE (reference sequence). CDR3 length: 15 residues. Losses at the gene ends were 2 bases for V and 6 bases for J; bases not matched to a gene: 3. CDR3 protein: CASSFGLAGLNEQFF. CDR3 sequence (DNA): TGTGCCAGCAGCTTCGGACTAGCGGGGCTCAATGAGCAGTTCTTC.

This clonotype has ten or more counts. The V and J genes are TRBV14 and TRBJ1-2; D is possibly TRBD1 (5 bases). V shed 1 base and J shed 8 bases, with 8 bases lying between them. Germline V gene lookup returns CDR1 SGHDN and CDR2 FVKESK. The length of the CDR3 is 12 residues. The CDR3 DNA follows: TGTGCCAGCAGCCAAGTGGGGCTCGGCTACACCTTC. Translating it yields CASSQVGLGYTF.

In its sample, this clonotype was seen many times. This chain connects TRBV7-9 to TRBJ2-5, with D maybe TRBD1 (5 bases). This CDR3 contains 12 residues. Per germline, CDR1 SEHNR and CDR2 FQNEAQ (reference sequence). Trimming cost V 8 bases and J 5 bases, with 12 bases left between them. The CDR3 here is CASRMGRETQYF. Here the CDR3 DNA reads TGTGCCAGCCGCATGGGGCGGGAGACCCAGTACTTC.

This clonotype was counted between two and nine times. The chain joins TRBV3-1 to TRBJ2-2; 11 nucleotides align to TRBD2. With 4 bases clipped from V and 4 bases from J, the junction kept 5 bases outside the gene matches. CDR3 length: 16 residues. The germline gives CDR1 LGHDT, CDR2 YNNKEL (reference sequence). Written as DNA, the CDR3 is TGTGCCAGCAGCCCCAGCGGACTAGCGGGCACCGGGGAGCTGTTTTTT. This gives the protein CASSPSGLAGTGELFF. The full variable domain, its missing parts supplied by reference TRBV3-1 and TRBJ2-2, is DTAVSQTPKYLVTQMGNDKSIKCEQNLGHDTMYWYKQDSKKFLKIMFSYNNKELIINETVPNRFSPKSPDKAHLNLHINSLELGDSAVYFCASSPSGLAGTGELFFGEGSRLTVL.

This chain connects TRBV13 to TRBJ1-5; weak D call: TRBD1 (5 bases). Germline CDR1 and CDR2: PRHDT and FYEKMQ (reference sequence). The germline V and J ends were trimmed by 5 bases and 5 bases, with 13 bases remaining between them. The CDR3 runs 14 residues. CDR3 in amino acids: CASSTRGGDQPQHF. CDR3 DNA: TGTGCCAGCAGCACTAGGGGAGGTGATCAGCCCCAGCATTTT. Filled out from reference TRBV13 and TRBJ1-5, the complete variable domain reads AAGVIQSPRHLIKEKRETATLKCYPIPRHDTVYWYQQGPGQDPQFLISFYEKMQSDKGSIPDRFSAQQFSDYHSELNMSSLELGDSALYFCASSTRGGDQPQHFGDGTRLSIL.

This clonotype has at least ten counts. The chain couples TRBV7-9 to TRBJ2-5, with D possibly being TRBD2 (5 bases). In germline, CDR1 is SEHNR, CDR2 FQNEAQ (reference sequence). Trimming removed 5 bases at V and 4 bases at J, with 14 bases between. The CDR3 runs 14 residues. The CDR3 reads CASSTEGSRETQYF. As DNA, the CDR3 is TGTGCCAGCAGCACAGAAGGGAGCCGAGAGACCCAGTACTTC.

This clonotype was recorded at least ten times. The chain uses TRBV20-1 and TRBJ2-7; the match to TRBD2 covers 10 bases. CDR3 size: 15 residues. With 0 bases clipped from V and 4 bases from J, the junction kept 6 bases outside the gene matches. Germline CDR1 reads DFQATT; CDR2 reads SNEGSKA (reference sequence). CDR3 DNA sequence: TGCAGTGCTAGAGATCCAACTAGCGGGGTGTACGAGCAGTACGTC. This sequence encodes CSARDPTSGVYEQYV.

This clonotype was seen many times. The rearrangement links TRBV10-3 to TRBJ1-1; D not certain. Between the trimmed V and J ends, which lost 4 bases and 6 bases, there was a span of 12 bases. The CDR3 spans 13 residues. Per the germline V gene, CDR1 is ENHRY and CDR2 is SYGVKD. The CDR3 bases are TGTGCCATCAGTGGGGCCTCCTTGGCTGAAGCTTTCTTT. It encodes CAISGASLAEAFF.

The CDR3: CASSLAPEVSYNEQFF. CDR3 nucleotide sequence: TGTGCCAGCAGCTTGGCTCCAGAAGTCTCCTACAATGAGCAGTTCTTC. V gene TRBV5-6 combines with J gene TRBJ2-1; no clear D gene. V dropped 0 bases and J dropped 0 bases, with 10 bases sitting between them. This CDR3 has 16 amino acids. Per the germline V gene, CDR1 is SGHDT and CDR2 is YYEEEE. The full variable domain, completed using reference TRBV5-6 and TRBJ2-1, is DAGVTQSPTHLIKTRGQQVTLRCSPKSGHDTVSWYQQALGQGPQFIFQYYEEEERQRGNFPDRFSGHQFPNYSSELNVNALLLGDSALYLCASSLAPEVSYNEQFFGPGTRLTVL.

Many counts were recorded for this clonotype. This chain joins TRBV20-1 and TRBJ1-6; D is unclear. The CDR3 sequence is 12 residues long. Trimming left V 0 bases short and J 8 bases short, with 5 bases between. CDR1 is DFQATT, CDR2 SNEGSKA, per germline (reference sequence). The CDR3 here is CSAREGDSPLHF. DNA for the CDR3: TGCAGTGCTAGAGAGGGTGATTCACCCCTCCACTTT.

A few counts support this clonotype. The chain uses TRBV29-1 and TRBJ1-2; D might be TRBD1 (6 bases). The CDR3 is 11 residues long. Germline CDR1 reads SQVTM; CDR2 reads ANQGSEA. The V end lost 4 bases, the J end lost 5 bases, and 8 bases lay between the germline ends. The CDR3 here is CSVATGYGYTF. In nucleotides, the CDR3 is TGCAGCGTTGCTACAGGGTATGGCTACACCTTC.

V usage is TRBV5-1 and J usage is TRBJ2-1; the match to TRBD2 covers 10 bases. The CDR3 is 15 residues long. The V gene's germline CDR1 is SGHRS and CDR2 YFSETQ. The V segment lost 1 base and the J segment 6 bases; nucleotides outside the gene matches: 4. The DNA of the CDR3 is TGCGCCAGCAGCTTGATGATAGCGGGAGGCAATGAGCAGTTCTTC. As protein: CASSLMIAGGNEQFF. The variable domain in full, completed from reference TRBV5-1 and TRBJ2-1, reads KAGVTQTPRYLIKTRGQQVTLSCSPISGHRSVSWYQQTPGQGLQFLFEYFSETQRNKGNFPGRFSGRQFSNSRSEMNVSTLELGDSALYLCASSLMIAGGNEQFFGPGTRLTVL.

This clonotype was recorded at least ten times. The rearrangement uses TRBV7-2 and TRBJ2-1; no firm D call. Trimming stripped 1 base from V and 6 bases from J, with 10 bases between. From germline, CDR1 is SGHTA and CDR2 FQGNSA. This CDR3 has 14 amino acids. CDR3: CASSLVSISNEQFF. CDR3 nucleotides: TGTGCCAGCAGCTTAGTTTCTATCTCCAATGAGCAGTTCTTC.

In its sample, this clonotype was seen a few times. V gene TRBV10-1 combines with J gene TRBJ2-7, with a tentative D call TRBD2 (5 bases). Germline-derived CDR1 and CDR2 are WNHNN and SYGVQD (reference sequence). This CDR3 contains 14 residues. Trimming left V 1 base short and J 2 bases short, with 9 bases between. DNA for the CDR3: TGCGCCAGCAGTGAGTACGGGGAGACCTACGAGCAGTACTTC. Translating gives CASSEYGETYEQYF.

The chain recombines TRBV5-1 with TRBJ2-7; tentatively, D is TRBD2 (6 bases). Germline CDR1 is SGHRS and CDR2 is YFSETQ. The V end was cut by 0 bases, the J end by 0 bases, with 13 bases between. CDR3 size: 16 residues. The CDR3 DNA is TGCGCCAGCAGCTTGGCGCGGGGCATGAGCTCCTACGAGCAGTACTTC. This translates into CASSLARGMSSYEQYF.

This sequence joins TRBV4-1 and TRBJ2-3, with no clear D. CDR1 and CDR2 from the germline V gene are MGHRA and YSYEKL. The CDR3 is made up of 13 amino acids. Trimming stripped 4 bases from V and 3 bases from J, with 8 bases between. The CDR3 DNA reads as TGCGCCAGCAGCCCGGCCCGGACAGATACGCAGTATTTT. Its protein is CASSPARTDTQYF.

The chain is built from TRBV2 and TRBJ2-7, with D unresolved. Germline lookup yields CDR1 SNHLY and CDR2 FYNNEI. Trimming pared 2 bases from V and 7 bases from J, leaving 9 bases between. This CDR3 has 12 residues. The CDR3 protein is CASSEPLREQYV. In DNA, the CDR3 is TGTGCCAGCAGTGAACCCCTACGAGAGCAGTACGTC.

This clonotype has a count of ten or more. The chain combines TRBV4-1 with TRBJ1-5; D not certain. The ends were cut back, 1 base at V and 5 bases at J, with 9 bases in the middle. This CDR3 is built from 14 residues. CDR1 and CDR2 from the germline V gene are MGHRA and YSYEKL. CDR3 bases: TGCGCCAGCAGCCAAGGAGTAGGTGATCAGCCCCAGCATTTT. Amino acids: CASSQGVGDQPQHF.

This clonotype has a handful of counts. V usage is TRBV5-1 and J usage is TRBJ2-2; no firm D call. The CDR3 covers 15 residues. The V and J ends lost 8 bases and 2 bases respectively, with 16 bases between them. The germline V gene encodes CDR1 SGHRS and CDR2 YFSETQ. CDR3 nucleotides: TGCGCCAGTACCCCTTCCACAGAAAACACCGGGGAGCTGTTTTTT. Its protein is CASTPSTENTGELFF.

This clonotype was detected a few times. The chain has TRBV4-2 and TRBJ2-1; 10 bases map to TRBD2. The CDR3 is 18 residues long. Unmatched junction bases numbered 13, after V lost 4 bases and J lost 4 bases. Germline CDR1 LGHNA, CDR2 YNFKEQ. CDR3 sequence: CASSRTLQAGGGYNEQFF. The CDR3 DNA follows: TGTGCCAGCAGCCGCACGTTACAAGCGGGGGGGGGATACAATGAGCAGTTCTTC.

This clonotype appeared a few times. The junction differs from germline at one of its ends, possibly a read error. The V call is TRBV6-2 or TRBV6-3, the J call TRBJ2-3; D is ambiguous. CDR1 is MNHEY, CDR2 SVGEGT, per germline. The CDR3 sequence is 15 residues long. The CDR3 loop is CASSNSLRITDTQYF. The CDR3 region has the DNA TGTGCCAGCAGTAACTCACTCCGGATCACAGATACGCAGTATTTT.

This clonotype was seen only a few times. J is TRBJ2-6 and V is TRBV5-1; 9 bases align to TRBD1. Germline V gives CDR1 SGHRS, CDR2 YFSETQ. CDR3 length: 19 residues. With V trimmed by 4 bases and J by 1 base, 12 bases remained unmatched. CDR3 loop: CASSPGTGLWSSGANVLTF. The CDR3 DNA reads TGCGCCAGCAGCCCCGGGACAGGGCTTTGGTCTTCTGGGGCCAACGTCCTGACTTTC.

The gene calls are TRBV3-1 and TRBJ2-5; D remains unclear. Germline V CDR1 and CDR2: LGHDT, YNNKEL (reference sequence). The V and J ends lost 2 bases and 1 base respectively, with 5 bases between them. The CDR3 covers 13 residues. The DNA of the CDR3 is TGTGCCAGCAGCCAACACTTCCAAGAGACCCAGTACTTC. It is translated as CASSQHFQETQYF.

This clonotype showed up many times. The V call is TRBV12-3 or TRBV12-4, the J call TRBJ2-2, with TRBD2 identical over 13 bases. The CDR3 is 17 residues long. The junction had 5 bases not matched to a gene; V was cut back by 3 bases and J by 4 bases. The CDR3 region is CASSLTSGGPGTGELFF. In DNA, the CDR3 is TGTGCCAGCAGTTTGACTAGCGGGGGGCCGGGCACCGGGGAGCTGTTTTTT.